This TCR beta chain is from a study of human T cells and chemical hapten exposure. As for this clonotype: Its cognate antigen is unknown.

As to time point: pre-sensitization, week 0. Treatment reported: therapeutic diphenylcyclopropenone sensitization with weekly scalp DPC. Researchers extracted total RNA from unfractionated whole blood. Study conclusions and caveats: Expanded TCRs created a significantly greater count of big CDR3 similarity clusters than controls did.

This CDR3 has 12 amino acids. With 4 bases removed from V and 5 bases from J, the gap between germline ends came to 9 bases. The germline gives CDR1 SEHNR, CDR2 FQNEAQ (reference sequence). TCRdb reprocessed the RACE reads with MiXCR, giving one entry per CDR3 protein. The data show more than 250,000 distinct CDR3 sequences, with approximately 7.5% seen just once and approximately 1.2% held by the top ten. This receptor was taken from a man between 18 and 35 years old with alopecia areata. Some clones in this sample may be carry-over from other donors' samples. The J gene is TRBJ2-7, the V gene TRBV7-9, with D perhaps matching TRBD1 (5 bases). Material: whole blood, obtained in connection with sensitization to the hapten diphenylcyclopropenone (DPC). The CDR3 reads CASSSPGNEQYF. The CDR3 coding sequence is TGTGCCAGCAGCTCACCAGGGAACGAGCAGTACTTC.